The 17 T cell receptor beta chains below come from one sample, sequenced in a study of T cell repertoires in cytomegalovirus infection. TCRdb passed the reads through MiXCR, listing each CDR3 protein once. The repertoire holds approximately 700,000 distinct CDR3 sequences, 35% seen once, with 2.8% in the top ten. The specimen was PBMCs. The receptors were gathered from a human donor in good health (CMV status not recorded). Some clones in this sample may be carry-over from other donors' samples.

This clonotype was seen only a few times. The chain recombines TRBV7-9 with TRBJ2-3; D might be TRBD2 (6 bases). The germline gives CDR1 SEHNR, CDR2 FQNEAQ (reference sequence). V was shortened by 0 bases and J by 3 bases, with 10 bases between the two germline ends. This CDR3 is 15 amino acids long. The CDR3 DNA follows: TGTGCCAGCAGCTTAGCGGGCGGGGTTACAGATACGCAGTATTTT. Translating it yields CASSLAGGVTDTQYF. The full variable domain, rest sourced from reference TRBV7-9 and TRBJ2-3, is DTGVSQNPRHKITKRGQNVTFRCDPISEHNRLYWYRQTLGQGPEFLTYFQNEAQLEKSRLLSDRFSAERPKGSFSTLEIQRTEQGDSAMYLCASSLAGGVTDTQYFGPGTRLTVL.

This clonotype turned up a few times. This sequence joins TRBV5-1 and TRBJ2-1; 14 nucleotides line up with TRBD2. CDR1 is SGHRS, CDR2 YFSETQ, per germline. The ends lost 6 bases at V and 9 bases at J; junction bases unmatched: 26. The CDR3 is 21 residues long. CDR3: CASNIWGPGTSGSRTGGEQFF. For the CDR3, the DNA is TGCGCCAGCAATATTTGGGGTCCTGGGACTAGCGGGAGCCGCACGGGGGGTGAGCAGTTCTTC.

This rearrangement joins TRBV10-3 to TRBJ1-2; D is perhaps TRBD1 (5 bases). V was pared by 7 bases and J by 6 bases, with 15 bases between. Germline V lookup: CDR1 ENHRY, CDR2 SYGVKD. The length of the CDR3 is 13 residues. The CDR3 spells CAITVGGDDGYTF. The CDR3 DNA sequence: TGTGCCATCACGGTTGGCGGGGACGATGGCTACACCTTC.

This clonotype was seen at least ten times. The chain is built from TRBV7-2 and TRBJ2-1; D is perhaps TRBD2 (5 bases). The CDR3 covers 16 residues. Germline values: CDR1 SGHTA, CDR2 FQGNSA. V was clipped by 1 base and J by 6 bases, with 16 bases between them. CDR3 protein: CASSLGGLAQSNEQFF. The CDR3 nucleotides read TGTGCCAGCAGCTTAGGCGGATTAGCGCAAAGCAATGAGCAGTTCTTC.

This clonotype was seen a handful of times. The gene calls are TRBV28 and TRBJ1-1; D is ambiguous. The CDR3 has 11 amino acids. Deletions cut 5 bases from V and 11 bases from J, with 12 bases between. Looked up from germline, CDR1 is MDHEN and CDR2 is SYDVKM. The CDR3 sequence: CASSPSTSAFF. For the CDR3, the DNA is TGTGCCAGCAGTCCATCTACAAGCGCTTTCTTT.

The CDR3 bases are TGTGCCAGCACCCTGGGCGGGAGTGCCTACAATGAGCAGTTCTTC. As protein: CASTLGGSAYNEQFF. The chain links TRBV12-3 or TRBV12-4 to TRBJ2-1; 7 bases fit TRBD2. Trimming removed 7 bases from V and 2 bases from J; junction bases left unmatched: 8. This CDR3 has 15 amino acids.

This clonotype was picked up a small number of times. The chain uses TRBV3-1 and TRBJ2-3, with D perhaps TRBD1 or TRBD2 (5 bases each). The CDR3 has 17 amino acids. The germline V and J ends were trimmed by 4 bases and 0 bases, with 17 bases remaining between them. Germline V gives CDR1 LGHDT, CDR2 YNNKEL (reference sequence). CDR3 amino acids: CASSREGRHKSTDTQYF. The CDR3 coding sequence is TGTGCCAGCAGCCGAGAGGGACGGCACAAGAGCACAGATACGCAGTATTTT.

This clonotype turned up a few times. The rearrangement joins TRBV7-9 to TRBJ1-1; tentative D call: TRBD1 (6 bases). CDR1 and CDR2 (germline): SEHNR, FQNEAQ (reference sequence). The V end was cut by 2 bases, the J end by 4 bases, with 17 bases between. The CDR3 is 16 amino acids. CDR3 DNA: TGTGCCAGCAGCTTACTTTCGGGAGGGGGAGGCACTGAAGCTTTCTTT. Translated, it gives CASSLLSGGGGTEAFF.

This clonotype was detected only a few times. CDR3 in amino acids: CASSDPVTGNTEAFF. CDR3 sequence (DNA): TGTGCCAGCAGTGATCCTGTTACAGGGAACACTGAAGCTTTCTTT. This chain joins TRBV12-3 or TRBV12-4 and TRBJ1-1; D is possibly TRBD1 (5 bases). Trimming removed 5 bases from V and 1 base from J, with 14 bases in between. CDR3 length: 15 residues.

A few counts support this clonotype. DNA for the CDR3: TGTGCCATCAGTACCACAGGGGATGGGTATCAGCCCCAGCATTTT. It is translated as CAISTTGDGYQPQHF. This chain uses TRBV10-3 with TRBJ1-5, with 7 bases that match TRBD1. Germline-derived CDR1 and CDR2 are ENHRY and SYGVKD. Unmatched junction bases numbered 9, after V lost 5 bases and J lost 5 bases. CDR3 length: 15 amino acids.

V usage is TRBV18 and J usage is TRBJ1-3, with 10 bases aligning to TRBD1. V shed 3 bases, J shed 4 bases, and the junction held 6 bases outside the gene matches. Germline V CDR1 and CDR2: KGHSH, LQKENI. The CDR3 is 16 amino acids. The CDR3 reads CASSPGTGAAGNTIYF. The CDR3, as DNA: TGTGCCAGCTCACCCGGGACAGGGGCTGCGGGAAACACCATATATTTT. The full variable domain, rest sourced from reference TRBV18 and TRBJ1-3, is NAGVMQNPRHLVRRRGQEARLRCSPMKGHSHVYWYRQLPEEGLKFMVYLQKENIIDESGMPKERFSAEFPKEGPSILRIQQVVRGDSAAYFCASSPGTGAAGNTIYFGEGSWLTVV.

This chain connects TRBV5-5 to TRBJ2-5; D is uncertain. This CDR3 is built from 14 residues. Trimming removed 1 base at V and 5 bases at J, with 12 bases between. Germline V gene data show CDR1 as SGHKS and CDR2 as YYEKEE (reference sequence). In DNA, the CDR3 is TGTGCCAGCAGCTTGAGCTCAGCACTTGAGACCCAGTACTTC. Its translation is CASSLSSALETQYF.

This clonotype was observed a few times. The genes are TRBV7-2 and TRBJ2-1; D remains unclear. Trimming removed 8 bases from V and 6 bases from J, with 14 bases in between. Per the germline V gene, CDR1 is SGHTA and CDR2 is FQGNSA. CDR3 length equals 13 residues. The DNA for the CDR3 is TGTGCCAGCGGATCAAGGACGGTCAATGAGCAGTTCTTC. Translating gives CASGSRTVNEQFF.

The rearrangement links TRBV6-1 to TRBJ2-1; the D is unclear. The CDR3 runs 13 residues. The V end lost 6 bases, the J end lost 9 bases, and 15 bases lay between the germline ends. CDR1 and CDR2 from the germline V gene are MNHNS and SASEGT. Here the CDR3 reads CASRQIVPPEQFF. CDR3 nucleotides: TGTGCCAGCAGACAGATCGTCCCCCCTGAGCAGTTCTTC.

This clonotype turned up a few times. CDR3 loop: CASSYSNRVTGSYEQYF. CDR3 coding DNA: TGTGCCAGCAGTTACTCGAACAGGGTGACGGGATCCTACGAGCAGTACTTC. This rearrangement joins TRBV6-8 to TRBJ2-7; D is possibly TRBD1 (6 bases). CDR3 length: 17 amino acids. Trimming pared 0 bases from V and 1 base from J, leaving 16 bases between. Germline V CDR1 and CDR2: MNHGY, SAAAGT.

This clonotype was observed once. The chain has TRBV12-3 or TRBV12-4 and TRBJ2-4, with D possibly matching TRBD2 (7 bases). This CDR3 comprises 16 residues. With 3 bases removed from V and 0 bases from J, the gap between germline ends came to 12 bases. In DNA, the CDR3 is TGTGCCAGCAGTTTTTGGGGGGGGCTAGCCAAAAACATTCAGTACTTC. It encodes CASSFWGGLAKNIQYF.

This clonotype was counted many times. The J gene is TRBJ1-6, the V gene TRBV6-1; no firm D call. From germline, CDR1 is MNHNS and CDR2 SASEGT. V dropped 6 bases and J dropped 11 bases, with 14 bases sitting between them. This CDR3 has 13 amino acids. Here the CDR3 reads CASRPRTTAPLHF. The CDR3, as DNA: TGTGCCAGCAGGCCCAGAACAACGGCACCCCTCCACTTT.